The TCR beta chain described here comes from a study of T cell clonotyping in hematopoietic cell transplantation (dated by TCRdb to the early 2020s). Study-wide context: Pretransplant recipient samples were obtained after cytoreduction. In the study, 150 or so blood samples were gathered from a few dozen consecutive transplant recipients and their related donors. Recruitment of patients ran from 2015 to early 2017, and follow-up continued until September 2020 or until death.

Results and caveats for the whole study, not just this receptor: Inverse Simpson Index values from donors and from recipients before transplant predicted broader TCR repertoire diversity after transplant. Just a small fraction of recipient repertoires overlapped with donor repertoires, and more than 95% appeared de novo at the given depth. The sample size was limited, and because cells were not sorted, the contributions of CD4 and CD8 repertoires could not be separated. After transplant, TCR diversity in recipients dropped, and pathologically expanded clonotypes increased progressively from day 30 to day 180.

This clone was counted once. Its antigen has not been determined. No base qualities exist here, and no much larger clone lies one base off it. What this sample's time point label stands for: recipient sample about 28 days before transplant, after cytoreduction. Recipient blood was collected about 28 days before transplant and at days 30, 100 and 180 after transplant. Nuclei Lysis Solution was used to extract genomic DNA from fresh or cryopreserved unfractionated peripheral blood mononuclear cells. TCR beta CDR3 regions were amplified from genomic DNA with the immunoSEQ assay, a bias-controlled multiplex PCR using V- and J-specific primers. In a second PCR step, the CDR3 amplicons were tagged with a proprietary barcode plus Illumina adapter sequences. An Illumina MiSeq instrument was used for sequencing of the CDR3 libraries. Per the original workflow: immunoSEQ Analyzer 3.0 was used for export and quality control, with R Bioconductor and Immunarch used for downstream analyses. Repertoire metrics were calculated using only productive rearrangements within the normalized downsampled data set. Pathologically expanded clonotypes were defined as those larger than 5 templates in the normalized cohort. The Inverse Simpson Index was used to measure repertoire diversity. The non-normalized data set was used for CMV-specificity analyses so that all clonotypes could be captured. TCRdb obtained this table from immuneACCESS and retained in-frame rearrangements with V and J assigned. These tables miss some clones; where compared with another copy, unresolved V genes account for less than half of the shortfall, and the remainder is unexplained. V and J calls and clone size are given by that table; D and trimming were obtained from the DNA. The sample includes around 16,000 clones, with just over 90% observed a single time. Together, the top ten hold approximately 1.8% of the sample.

This TCR was recovered from a man aged 18 to 30 with biphenotypic leukemia. Some clones in this sample may be carry-over from other donors' samples. The material sequenced was peripheral blood mononuclear cells, taken before stem cell transplant.

CDR3 region: CASRQFGTNEQYF. The DNA sequence follows: TGTGCCAGCAGACAATTCGGGACAAACGAGCAGTACTTC. The rearranged segments are TRBV27 and TRBJ2-7; 6 matching bases give a weak D call of TRBD1. Trimming takes 6 bases from V and 5 bases from J, and the germline ends sit 14 bases apart. CDR1 and CDR2 are drawn from the germline V gene (reference sequence): MNHEY, SMNVEV. From cysteine to phenylalanine, the CDR3 is 13 amino acids long. Only the CDR3 DNA stays, 39 bases, in frame from base 1.